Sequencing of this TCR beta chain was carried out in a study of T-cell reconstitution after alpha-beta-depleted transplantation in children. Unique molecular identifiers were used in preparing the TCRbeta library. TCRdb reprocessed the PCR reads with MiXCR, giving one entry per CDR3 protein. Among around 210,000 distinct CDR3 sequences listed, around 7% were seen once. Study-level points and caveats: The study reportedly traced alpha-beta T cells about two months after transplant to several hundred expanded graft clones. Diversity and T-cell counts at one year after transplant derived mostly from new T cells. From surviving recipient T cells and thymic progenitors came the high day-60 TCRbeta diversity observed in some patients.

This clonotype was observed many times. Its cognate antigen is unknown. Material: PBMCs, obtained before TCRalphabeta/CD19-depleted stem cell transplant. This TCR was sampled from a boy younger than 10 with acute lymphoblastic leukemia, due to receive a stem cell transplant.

The CDR3 loop is CASSQEGAGGPKDTQYF. The DNA of the CDR3 is TGCGCCAGCAGCCAAGAGGGAGCGGGGGGGCCAAAAGATACGCAGTATTTT. This chain links TRBV4-3 with TRBJ2-3; 10 nucleotides agree with TRBD2. The CDR3 runs to 17 residues. The germline CDR1 and CDR2 sequences are LGHNA and YSLEER. Germline trimming cut 0 bases from V and 5 bases from J; bases unmatched to any gene: 8.